Listed below are T cell receptor beta chains from one sample, sequenced in a study of T-cell reconstitution after alpha-beta-depleted transplantation in children. TCRdb re-analysed the PCR reads in MiXCR, keeping a single row per CDR3 protein. The table records some 490,000 distinct CDR3 sequences, around an eighth of them present only once. The sequencing here drew on PBMCs from the stem cell graft donor, taken from the stem cell graft. Receptors originate from a human donor who donated a stem cell graft to a child with combined immunodeficiency. CDR3s include the opening cysteine and the closing phenylalanine or tryptophan. The D gene is left open where the match is weak. Clone size is given for some rows only: seen once, a few or many times, or a class if the clone is expanded.

V gene	J gene	D gene	clone size	CDR3 DNA	CDR3 protein
TRBV3-1	TRBJ2-4	TRBD2	-	TGTGCCAGCAGCCCAGAACGCGGGGGGATCGCCAAAAACATTCAGTACTTC	CASSPERGGIAKNIQYF
TRBV12-3/TRBV12-4	TRBJ2-1	-	many	TGTGCCAGCAGTTTCGGGGGGCTCGATGAGCAGTTCTTC	CASSFGGLDEQFF
TRBV20-1	TRBJ1-1	-	-	TGCTGTGCTAGCCCCGCCCCAGGGTTCGGCACTGAAGCTTTCTTT	CCASPAPGFGTEAFF
TRBV5-1	TRBJ2-7	TRBD1	many	TGCGCCAGCAGCTCCGGGACAGGGCTCTCCTACGAGCAGTACTTC	CASSSGTGLSYEQYF
TRBV3-1	TRBJ2-3	TRBD2	-	TGTGCCATCAGTCCCTTTTTGGCTAGCGGGGGCCGCACAGATACGCAGTATTTT	CAISPFLASGGRTDTQYF
TRBV29-1	TRBJ2-1	-	-	TGCAGCGTACGACCCCCGACAAACAATGAGCAGTTCTTC	CSVRPPTNNEQFF
TRBV6-1	TRBJ1-2	-	few	TGTGCCAGCACACAGAACAGCTTTTCTCCCTATGGCTACACCTTC	CASTQNSFSPYGYTF
TRBV7-6	TRBJ2-2	TRBD1	-	TGTGCCAGCAGCTTAGCTCCATCCGACAGGGGACCAACCGGGGAGCTGTTTTTT	CASSLAPSDRGPTGELFF
TRBV20-1	TRBJ2-3	-	few	TGCAGTGCTAGTCGCCACCTCGACATCCTCACAGATACGCAGTATTTT	CSASRHLDILTDTQYF
TRBV7-2	TRBJ2-7	-	-	TGTGCCAGCAGCTTCCGAGGACGGGTTACCTACGAGCAGTACTTC	CASSFRGRVTYEQYF
TRBV29-1	TRBJ2-5	-	-	TGCAGCGTCGAGGGGGTTTTTGAGACCCAGTACTTC	CSVEGVFETQYF
TRBV29-1	TRBJ1-1	-	many	TGCAGCGCCGTGGGCAGATTGAACACTGAAGCTTTCTTT	CSAVGRLNTEAFF
TRBV6-4	TRBJ2-2	-	-	TGTGCCAGCAGCACCCAACCCGCTACCAGGGGGAACACCGGGGAGCTGTTTTTT	CASSTQPATRGNTGELFF
TRBV6-2/TRBV6-3	TRBJ2-7	TRBD1	few	TGTGCCAGCAGCAACGGACAGGTTCCCTACGAGCAGTACTTC	CASSNGQVPYEQYF
TRBV4-3	TRBJ2-5	-	-	TGCGCCAGCAGCCAAGCCTTCAGGGGACAAGAGACCCAGTACTTC	CASSQAFRGQETQYF
TRBV12-3/TRBV12-4	TRBJ2-5	TRBD1	-	TGTGCCAGCAGTCAAAGGGACAGCCAAGAGACCCAGTACTTC	CASSQRDSQETQYF
TRBV20-1	TRBJ1-3	-	many	TGCAGTGCTCCGGCGGCCCGGACTGGAAACACCATATATTTT	CSAPAARTGNTIYF
TRBV6-2/TRBV6-3	TRBJ2-1	TRBD2	few	TGTGCCACTACTAGCGACCTCTACAATGAGCAGTTCTTC	CATTSDLYNEQFF
TRBV27	TRBJ2-7	TRBD2	few	TGTGCCAGCAGTTTATCCTTAGCGGGAGGCTTCTACGAGCAGTACTTC	CASSLSLAGGFYEQYF
TRBV12-3/TRBV12-4	TRBJ2-5	-	-	TGTGCCAGCAGTCCGGCGGCAGCCCAAGAGACCCAGTACTTC	CASSPAAAQETQYF